This is a list of T cell receptor beta chains from one sample in a study of blood T cell repertoires in COVID-19. TCRdb's copy holds only in-frame clones and misses some; the assay was immunoSEQ multiplex PCR. The sample records approximately 80,000 clones, about nine tenths being singletons. Source material: peripheral blood. These receptors all stem from a human donor in a cohort sampled during active COVID-19. Both conserved end residues are part of each CDR3.

CDR3	V	J
CASSDTTRGTSGIDTQYF	TRBV7-8	TRBJ2-3
CAWSITSGRAYEQYF	TRBV30	TRBJ2-7
CASSQGDRGALYEQYF	TRBV14	TRBJ2-7
CAWSVQATYEQYF	TRBV30	TRBJ2-7
CASSPPVRGHAEAFF	TRBV27	TRBJ1-1
CASSRDRGYGYTF	TRBV6-5	TRBJ1-2
CASSEGSNTDTQYF	TRBV2	TRBJ2-3
CASSDSPLISDTIYF	TRBV2	TRBJ1-3
CASSAPGQGGSYNEQFF	TRBV9	TRBJ2-1
CASSRQAETQYF	TRBV28	TRBJ2-5
CASSEPSTSGGASTQYF	TRBV10-1	TRBJ2-3
CASSLVHWASGGSTDTQYF	TRBV11-2	TRBJ2-3
CASSQLTSVVYEQFF	TRBV3-1/TRBV3-2	TRBJ2-1
CASSLRSNEQFF	TRBV13	TRBJ2-1
CASSKLAGGGTDTQYF	TRBV28	TRBJ2-3
CASSFTSGAQETQYF	TRBV28	TRBJ2-5
CASSSDRTLYEQYF	TRBV6-5	TRBJ2-7
CASSSRYRDRVTPTSGANVLTF	TRBV7-8	TRBJ2-6
CASSAGTEETQYF	TRBV9	TRBJ2-5
CASSDQRGAYEQYF	TRBV25-1	TRBJ2-7
CASSQVPRLAAYNEQFF	TRBV14	TRBJ2-1
CASRGDQGSSGNTIYF	TRBV3-1/TRBV3-2	TRBJ1-3
CAISGAGTSGSYEQFF	TRBV10-3	TRBJ2-1
CASSPWTGVGETQYF	TRBV5-1	TRBJ2-5